Below, 19 T cell receptor beta chains from the same sample are listed, as sequenced in a study of T-cell memory formation after mild COVID-19. MiXCR, run by TCRdb on the 5' RACE reads, gives a single entry per CDR3 protein. The sample shows roughly 130,000 distinct CDR3 sequences, approximately 16% of them seen only once. Specimen: PBMCs or a T cell subset sorted from them (not recorded which). All receptors come from an adult woman who had mild COVID-19 (a few samples of this study predate the infection). Cell type and time point are not known.

The chain has TRBV4-1 and TRBJ1-1; no clear D gene. Per the germline V gene, CDR1 is MGHRA and CDR2 is YSYEKL. The CDR3 sequence is 15 residues long. V lost 4 bases and J 2 bases, leaving 14 bases between the germline ends. The CDR3 nucleotides read TGCGCCAGCAGCCCCCCCCTAGGGATTAACACTGAAGCTTTCTTT. It encodes CASSPPLGINTEAFF.

There are many counts of this clonotype. V is TRBV5-1 and J is TRBJ2-4; TRBD2 matches at 8 bases. Trimming removed 0 bases from V and 0 bases from J; junction bases left unmatched: 2. From germline, CDR1 is SGHRS and CDR2 YFSETQ. CDR3 length: 16 residues. Written as DNA, the CDR3 is TGCGCCAGCAGCTTGGAACTAGCGGTAGCCAAAAACATTCAGTACTTC. Its translation is CASSLELAVAKNIQYF.

This clonotype showed up just a few times. This CDR3 is CASRIYSNQPQHF. Here the CDR3 DNA reads TGTGCCAGCAGGATCTATAGCAATCAGCCCCAGCATTTT. The V gene is TRBV5-8, the J gene TRBJ1-5, with D hard to call. The ends were cut back, 5 bases at V and 0 bases at J, with 6 bases in the middle. The CDR3 consists of 13 residues. From germline, CDR1 is SGHTS and CDR2 YDEGEE.

In DNA form, the CDR3 reads TGCGCCAGCAGCCAAGATATTACGACTTCTGGGGCCAACGTCCTGACTTTC. It encodes CASSQDITTSGANVLTF. This sequence joins TRBV4-1 and TRBJ2-6; D remains unclear. Germline values: CDR1 MGHRA, CDR2 YSYEKL. V lost 0 bases and J 1 base, leaving 10 bases between the germline ends. This CDR3 is built from 17 residues.

Here the CDR3 reads CALAGPYNEQFF. The CDR3 DNA sequence: TGTGCACTAGCGGGACCATACAATGAGCAGTTCTTC. This chain joins TRBV2 and TRBJ2-1; 10 bases map to TRBD2. CDR1 SNHLY and CDR2 FYNNEI come from the germline V gene. This CDR3 region has 12 residues.

There are a few counts of this clonotype. The chain carries TRBV9 and TRBJ2-3, with D possibly TRBD2 on 7 matching bases. Trimming took 0 bases from V and 5 from J, leaving 16 bases between them. The CDR3 has 16 amino acids. Germline lookup yields CDR1 SGDLS and CDR2 YYNGEE. The chain's CDR3 is CASSVGGGAGEDTQYF. The CDR3 bases are TGTGCCAGCAGCGTAGGAGGGGGGGCCGGGGAAGATACGCAGTATTTT.

V and J are TRBV6-5 and TRBJ1-4; D is perhaps TRBD1 (5 bases). Between the trimmed V and J ends, which lost 6 bases and 7 bases, there was a span of 12 bases. This CDR3 has 13 amino acids. The germline V gene has CDR1 MNHEY and CDR2 SVGAGI. For the CDR3, the DNA is TGTGCCAGCAGCCCAGGGTTTGGTGAAAAACTGTTTTTT. It is translated as CASSPGFGEKLFF.

The chain has TRBV5-1 and TRBJ2-3, with 8 nucleotides matching TRBD2. V was clipped by 0 bases and J by 0 bases; unmatched bases: 6. There are 17 residues in the CDR3. The germline CDR1 and CDR2 sequences are SGHRS and YFSETQ. The CDR3 reads CASSLGPGGSSTDTQYF. CDR3 nucleotide sequence: TGCGCCAGCAGCTTGGGGCCGGGAGGGTCGAGCACAGATACGCAGTATTTT.

This clonotype occurred many times. Relative to the germline gene, one junction end is altered; a read error may explain this. This chain links TRBV7-7 with TRBJ2-5, with 10 bases that match TRBD1. Germline assignment: CDR1 SSHAT and CDR2 FNYEAQ (reference sequence). The CDR3 is 15 residues long. The CDR3 spells CASSLGQGRRETQYF. CDR3 sequence (DNA): TGTGCTAGCAGCTTGGGACAGGGGCGCCGGGAGACCCAGTACTTC.

The chain has TRBV7-8 and TRBJ2-2; 10 nucleotides line up with TRBD1. The CDR3 totals 17 residues. Trimming at V came to 3 bases and at J to 3 bases, leaving 7 bases not matched to a gene. CDR1 and CDR2 from the germline V gene are SGHVS and FQNEAQ. The CDR3 loop is CASSFPDRGWDTGELFF. The CDR3 nucleotides read TGTGCCAGCAGCTTCCCGGACAGGGGGTGGGACACCGGGGAGCTGTTTTTT.

This clonotype has more than one count but fewer than ten. The rearrangement links TRBV25-1 to TRBJ2-5, with no clear D. The CDR3 is made up of 14 amino acids. Germline CDR1 reads MGHDK; CDR2 reads SYGVNS. Trimming stripped 3 bases from V and 1 base from J, with 9 bases between. CDR3 residues: CASSEWAGQETQYF. CDR3 nucleotide sequence: TGTGCCAGCAGTGAGTGGGCAGGCCAAGAGACCCAGTACTTC.

In its sample, this clonotype was seen a few times. The chain carries TRBV6-4 and TRBJ1-1; D is unclear. Trimming took off 2 bases at V and 1 base at J, with 8 bases between the two ends. The length of the CDR3 is 14 residues. Germline V lookup: CDR1 MRHNA, CDR2 SNTAGT. CDR3 DNA: TGTGCCAGCAGTGACGGGTTGGAGAACACTGAAGCTTTCTTT. Its protein is CASSDGLENTEAFF.

This clonotype has only a few counts. V is TRBV7-6 and J is TRBJ2-7; 7 nucleotides line up with TRBD2. Germline V CDR1 and CDR2: SGHVS, FNYEAQ. The CDR3 totals 16 residues. Trimming took 5 bases from V and 5 from J; bases not matched to a gene: 15. The CDR3 bases are TGTGCCAGCAGCCCTCGGGGGGACCCTGGAACCCACGAGCAGTACTTC. As protein: CASSPRGDPGTHEQYF.

V and J are TRBV4-3 and TRBJ2-7; 8 nucleotides line up with TRBD2. Trimming took 1 base from V and 3 from J; bases not matched to a gene: 2. This CDR3 comprises 14 residues. Looked up from germline, CDR1 is LGHNA and CDR2 is YSLEER. CDR3 bases: TGCGCCAGCAGCCAAGGCGGGAGGAACTACGAGCAGTACTTC. As protein: CASSQGGRNYEQYF.

There are a few counts of this clonotype. This chain connects TRBV12-3 or TRBV12-4 to TRBJ2-1; 9 positions match TRBD2. V shed 6 bases and J 7 bases; nucleotides not matched to a gene: 7. CDR3 length equals 14 residues. The CDR3 DNA follows: TGTGCCAGCAGAAAGCGGGAGGAGGGGAATGAGCAGTTCTTC. Translating it yields CASRKREEGNEQFF.

The chain employs TRBV7-8 and TRBJ1-1; TRBD1 might be the D (6 bases). Trimming stripped 2 bases from V and 6 bases from J, with 10 bases between. Germline loops: CDR1 SGHVS, CDR2 FQNEAQ. CDR3 length: 13 amino acids. The CDR3 is CASSLLGGPEAFF. The CDR3 nucleotides read TGTGCCAGCAGCTTACTCGGGGGGCCTGAAGCTTTCTTT.

The chain joins TRBV5-1 to TRBJ2-4; D gene ambiguous. Trimming shortened V by 4 bases and J by 0 bases, and 5 bases separated the two germline ends. Germline CDR1 is SGHRS and CDR2 is YFSETQ. This CDR3 contains 13 residues. CDR3 region: CASSGEAKNIQYF. The CDR3 nucleotides read TGCGCCAGCAGCGGGGAAGCCAAAAACATTCAGTACTTC.

A few counts support this clonotype. The chain is built from TRBV5-4 and TRBJ1-1; possibly TRBD1 for D (6 bases). This CDR3 region has 14 residues. The V gene's germline CDR1 is SGHNT and CDR2 YYREEE (reference sequence). V lost 4 bases to trimming and J lost 5 bases, with 15 bases between them. CDR3 region: CASSIGGLFTEAFF. The CDR3, as DNA: TGTGCCAGCAGCATTGGGGGGCTATTTACTGAAGCTTTCTTT.

This clonotype was counted between two and nine times. V usage is TRBV20-1 and J usage is TRBJ1-5; weak D call: TRBD1 (5 bases). Germline V lookup: CDR1 DFQATT, CDR2 SNEGSKA (reference sequence). This CDR3 is built from 14 residues. The V end lost 6 bases, the J end lost 6 bases, and 18 bases lay between the germline ends. The CDR3 sequence: CSAGGGREVQPQHF. The CDR3 DNA reads TGCAGTGCCGGGGGAGGCAGGGAGGTTCAGCCCCAGCATTTT.